This is a list of T cell receptor beta chains from one sample in a study of technical replicates of blood from a few donors. The method was immunoSEQ multiplex PCR; TCRdb's version includes in-frame clones alone and lacks a portion of them. The data show about 93,000 clones, 95% seen once. Sequencing was done on a sample of T cells isolated from PBMCs. These receptors came from a human donor in good health. Each CDR3 is given with its conserved first and last residue. The size field is filled for only some rows; it gives once, few, many or a size class.

j_gene,v_gene,abundance,CDR3aa
TRBJ1-2,TRBV7-9,NA,CASSLFYGYTF
TRBJ2-1,TRBV7-6,NA,CASSRLAGVGEQFF
TRBJ2-3,TRBV2,NA,CASKGRGGDTQYF
TRBJ2-1,TRBV19,NA,CASSREVNEQFF
TRBJ1-1,TRBV7-9,NA,CASSSRGGLNTEAFF
TRBJ2-3,TRBV14,NA,CASSHPGTALMNTQYF
TRBJ2-1,TRBV29-1,NA,CSVESGGDRGEQFF
TRBJ2-1,TRBV19,NA,CASSIGGASGDEQFF
TRBJ2-2,TRBV5-1,NA,CASSLALQGSGELFF
TRBJ1-2,TRBV4-1,NA,CASSQENRVSGGYTF
TRBJ2-7,TRBV10-1,few,CASSEGLAGGTYEQYF
TRBJ2-3,TRBV5-1,NA,CASSQGITNTDTQYF
TRBJ2-2,TRBV6-5,NA,CASTQWRSNTGELFF
TRBJ2-2,TRBV4-2,NA,CASSQDGDRLNTGELFF